Shown below are 26 T cell receptor beta chains from a single sample sequenced in a study of metastatic and nonmetastatic thyroid tumors. No treatment of any kind had been given to any patient before thyroid surgery. TCRdb reanalyzed the PCR reads via MiXCR. Here the sample spans 30,000 or so clones, roughly 17% being singletons. The sequenced material came from blood. The receptors were sampled from a female donor with papillary thyroid cancer or a benign thyroid nodule (not recorded which). Some clones in this sample may be carry-over from other donors' samples.

At least ten counts were recorded for this clone. In nucleotides, the CDR3 is TGTGCCAGCAGTGGATTCACCGGGGAGCTGTTTTTT. Residues: CASSGFTGELFF. This chain connects TRBV12-3 or TRBV12-4 to TRBJ2-2; unclear D gene. This CDR3 region has 12 residues. V gave up 5 bases and J gave up 4 bases, with 5 bases separating them.

This clone was detected ten times or more. The rearrangement uses TRBV19 and TRBJ2-2; tentatively, D is TRBD1 (6 bases). Deletions cut 4 bases from V and 6 bases from J, with 12 bases between. The CDR3 is 14 residues long. CDR1 and CDR2 from the germline V gene are LNHDA and SQIVND (reference sequence). CDR3 loop: CASSRGWGPGELFF. CDR3 in DNA: TGTGCCAGTAGTAGAGGGTGGGGGCCCGGGGAGCTGTTTTTT.

Turning to this clone: A much larger clone differs from this one at a single base, so this may be a read error. This chain links TRBV7-6 with TRBJ2-5; D might be TRBD1 or TRBD2, each matching 6 bases. Germline V CDR1 and CDR2: SGHVS, FNYEAQ. There are 13 residues in the CDR3. The CDR3 loop is CASSEMRGETHYF. CDR3 in DNA: TGTGCCAGCAGCGAAATGAGGGGGGAGACCCATTACTTC.

This clone was detected many times. An end of the junction differs from the germline gene, which may be a read error. The chain carries TRBV11-2 and TRBJ1-5; tentative D call: TRBD1 (5 bases). The CDR3 contains 15 residues. Germline V gene sequence: CDR1 SGHAT, CDR2 FQNNGV. CDR3: CASSLGSGVGQPQHF. Here the CDR3 DNA reads TGTGCCAGCAGTTTAGGGTCGGGGGTCGGTCAGCCCCAGCATTTT.

In the case of this clone: Other DNA sequences in this specimen translate into the identical CDR3. V usage is TRBV2 and J usage is TRBJ2-6, with a weak D call TRBD1 (5 bases). The CDR3 contains 17 residues. Trimming shortened V by 6 bases and J by 0 bases, and 15 bases separated the two germline ends. Germline CDR1 reads SNHLY; CDR2 reads FYNNEI. CDR3 residues: CASRGTGSFSGANVLTF. The CDR3 region has the DNA TGTGCCAGCAGGGGTACAGGCAGTTTCTCTGGGGCCAACGTCCTGACTTTC.

This clone was seen ten or more times. The chain joins TRBV19 to TRBJ2-7; D might be TRBD1 (5 bases). The CDR3 extends over 12 amino acids. V dropped 8 bases and J dropped 0 bases, with 8 bases sitting between them. The germline CDR1 and CDR2 sequences are LNHDA and SQIVND (reference sequence). CDR3 in amino acids: CASGHSSYEQYF. DNA of the CDR3: TGTGCCAGTGGACACAGCTCCTACGAGCAGTACTTC.

This clone was seen repeatedly, ten times or more. The genes are TRBV29-1 and TRBJ2-1; D not certain. Trimming pared 6 bases from V and 3 bases from J, leaving 9 bases between. CDR1 and CDR2 (germline): SQVTM, ANQGSEA. The CDR3 covers 12 residues. CDR3 DNA sequence: TGCAGCGTGGAGAGAAACTACAATGAGCAGTTCTTC. This translates into CSVERNYNEQFF.

This clone was recorded many times. The J gene is TRBJ1-1, the V gene TRBV5-1; 12 positions match TRBD1. The CDR3 contains 19 residues. Germline V gene lookup returns CDR1 SGHRS and CDR2 YFSETQ. V lost 4 bases, J lost 5 bases, and 18 bases stayed unmatched. The chain's CDR3 is CASSPWALGTGGLDTEAFF. Written as DNA, the CDR3 is TGCGCCAGCAGCCCGTGGGCCCTCGGGACAGGGGGCCTCGATACTGAAGCTTTCTTT.

This clone has ten or more counts. The V and J genes are TRBV6-1 and TRBJ2-5, with 7 bases matching TRBD1. The CDR3 contains 15 residues. V trimming: 1 base; J trimming: 0 bases; junction bases outside the gene matches: 2. The germline V gene has CDR1 MNHNS and CDR2 SASEGT. The CDR3 DNA is TGTGCCAGCAGTGAAGGGGGACAGTACCAAGAGACCCAGTACTTC. This translates into CASSEGGQYQETQYF.

This clone occurred many times. The chain recombines TRBV20-1 with TRBJ2-2; 7 bases are a match to TRBD2. Losses at the gene ends were 3 bases for V and 3 bases for J; bases not matched to a gene: 4. Germline V gives CDR1 DFQATT, CDR2 SNEGSKA (reference sequence). The CDR3 sequence is 14 residues long. The CDR3 nucleotides are TGCAGTGCTAGGGGGGGGGTGGACACCGGGGAGCTGTTTTTT. It codes for CSARGGVDTGELFF.

This clone was seen only a few times. The V gene is TRBV6-1, the J gene TRBJ2-2; 10 bases match TRBD1. Germline V gives CDR1 MNHNS, CDR2 SASEGT. V trimming: 6 bases; J trimming: 4 bases; junction bases outside the gene matches: 5. This CDR3 is built from 15 residues. The CDR3 spells CASSAGTGATGELFF. The CDR3 bases are TGTGCCAGCAGCGCCGGGACAGGGGCCACCGGGGAGCTGTTTTTT.

The chain couples TRBV3-1 to TRBJ1-4, with no clear D. The length of the CDR3 is 13 residues. The germline gives CDR1 LGHDT, CDR2 YNNKEL (reference sequence). V was cut by 1 base and J by 1 base, with 1 base left in between. The CDR3 loop is CASSQGTNEKLFF. The CDR3 region has the DNA TGTGCCAGCAGCCAAGGAACTAATGAAAAACTGTTTTTT. Complete variable domain (other parts from reference TRBV3-1 and TRBJ1-4): DTAVSQTPKYLVTQMGNDKSIKCEQNLGHDTMYWYKQDSKKFLKIMFSYNNKELIINETVPNRFSPKSPDKAHLNLHINSLELGDSAVYFCASSQGTNEKLFFGSGTQLSVL.

This clone has only a few counts. A read error is possible here, since a much larger clone lies one base away. The chain uses TRBV7-9 and TRBJ2-2, with D hard to call. CDR3 length: 11 residues. Germline assignment: CDR1 SEHNR and CDR2 FQNEAQ (reference sequence). The ends were cut back, 10 bases at V and 2 bases at J, with 5 bases in the middle. The CDR3 DNA follows: TGTGCCATTTCTAACACCGGGGAGCTGTTTTTT. It translates to CAISNTGELFF.

V gene TRBV20-1 combines with J gene TRBJ2-2, with D possibly matching TRBD1 (5 bases). The CDR3 is 13 residues long. Germline values: CDR1 DFQATT, CDR2 SNEGSKA (reference sequence). Trimming removed 7 bases at V and 3 bases at J, with 12 bases between. For the CDR3, the DNA is TGCAGTGTCCAGGGCTATGACACCGGGGAGCTGTTTTTT. Protein: CSVQGYDTGELFF.

The sample holds a few counts of this clone. At one boundary the junction diverges from the germline segment, which might be a read error. J is TRBJ2-7 and V is TRBV6-2 or TRBV6-3; D remains unclear. Germline V lookup: CDR1 MNHEY, CDR2 SVGEGT. This CDR3 region has 13 residues. The CDR3 loop reads CASSLPSAYDQYF. The CDR3 DNA reads TGTGCCAGCAGTTTGCCCAGTGCCTACGATCAGTACTTC.

This clone was counted only a few times. Mismatch with germline at one junction end may stem from a read error. This chain links TRBV6-1 with TRBJ2-3; 12 bases align to TRBD2. In germline, CDR1 is MNHNS, CDR2 SASEGT. CDR3 length: 15 residues. CDR3 region: CSSSLTSGSTDTQYF. CDR3 sequence (DNA): TGTTCCAGCAGTTTGACTAGCGGGAGTACAGATACGCAGTATTTT.

This clone was detected only a few times. Sequence at one end of the junction differs from germline and may be a read error. The chain recombines TRBV2 with TRBJ1-4, with a tentative D call TRBD1 (5 bases). Germline values: CDR1 SNHLY, CDR2 FYNNEI. This CDR3 is built from 13 residues. CDR3 loop: CASYRLANEKLLF. In DNA form, the CDR3 reads TGTGCCAGCTACAGGTTGGCTAATGAAAAACTGCTTTTT.

Ten or more counts support this clone. The genes are TRBV6-5 and TRBJ2-3, with D perhaps matching TRBD2 (5 bases). The V gene's germline CDR1 is MNHEY and CDR2 SVGAGI. Trimming took off 0 bases at V and 5 bases at J, with 12 bases between the two ends. CDR3 length: 15 residues. The CDR3 here is CASSYSIQAGDTQYF. The CDR3 region has the DNA TGTGCCAGCAGTTACTCGATCCAGGCGGGAGATACGCAGTATTTT.

This clone was picked up many times. The chain uses TRBV6-4 and TRBJ2-3, with 12 bases that match TRBD2. Trimming at V came to 2 bases and at J to 3 bases, leaving 0 bases not matched to a gene. Germline V CDR1 and CDR2: MRHNA, SNTAGT. The CDR3 is 15 amino acids. The CDR3 protein is CASSDGTSGTDTQYF. Written as DNA, the CDR3 is TGTGCCAGCAGTGACGGGACTAGCGGGACAGATACGCAGTATTTT.

The rearrangement joins TRBV30 to TRBJ2-1; 14 bases agree with TRBD2. Germline loops: CDR1 GTSNPN, CDR2 SVGIG (reference sequence). V lost 3 bases, J lost 8 bases, and 3 bases stayed unmatched. This CDR3 has 14 amino acids. CDR3 nucleotide sequence: TGTGCCTGGAGGACTAGCGGGAGGGGTTATGAGCAGTTCTTC. Its protein is CAWRTSGRGYEQFF.

This clone was counted ten times or more. V is TRBV5-1 and J is TRBJ2-2; D unclear. V lost 0 bases to trimming and J lost 1 base, with 4 bases between them. The length of the CDR3 is 14 residues. Germline loops: CDR1 SGHRS, CDR2 YFSETQ. The CDR3 DNA is TGCGCCAGCAGCTTGGTAGGGAACACCGGGGAGCTGTTTTTT. Its translation is CASSLVGNTGELFF.

This clone has ten or more counts. V usage is TRBV29-1 and J usage is TRBJ2-7, with 11 bases identical to TRBD2. This CDR3 comprises 16 residues. V was pared by 5 bases and J by 2 bases, with 11 bases of the junction left unmatched. The germline V gene encodes CDR1 SQVTM and CDR2 ANQGSEA. The CDR3 DNA is TGCAGCGTTAGCCACATCTCTAGCGGGAGGACCTACGAGCAGTACTTC. It codes for CSVSHISSGRTYEQYF.

This chain links TRBV6-5 with TRBJ2-3; D is unresolved. The CDR3 is made up of 16 amino acids. Trimming pared 3 bases from V and 2 bases from J, leaving 15 bases between. Looked up from germline, CDR1 is MNHEY and CDR2 is SVGAGI. CDR3 DNA: TGTGCCAGCAGTTATCGGAGCTGGTACACCACAGATACGCAGTATTTT. It encodes CASSYRSWYTTDTQYF.

This clone was counted only a few times. The V and J genes are TRBV2 and TRBJ1-2; maybe TRBD1 (5 bases). Trimming shortened V by 1 base and J by 4 bases, and 13 bases separated the two germline ends. CDR1 is SNHLY and CDR2 is FYNNEI in the germline V gene. The CDR3 covers 15 residues. The CDR3 spells CASSEGGSRGYGYTF. The CDR3 coding sequence is TGTGCCAGCAGTGAAGGAGGAAGTAGGGGCTATGGCTACACCTTC.

This clone has a handful of counts. Germline is not matched at one junction end, which may reflect a read error. V usage is TRBV6-5 and J usage is TRBJ1-1; D gene uncertain. This CDR3 spans 13 amino acids. In germline, CDR1 is MNHEY, CDR2 SVGAGI. The CDR3 coding sequence is TGTGCTAGCAGCTACATAGACGGTATTGAAGCTTTCTTT. It codes for CASSYIDGIEAFF.

This clone was observed many times. This chain connects TRBV28 to TRBJ2-1, with a weak D call TRBD2 (6 bases). The CDR3 length is 15 residues. V was trimmed by 1 base and J by 0 bases, leaving 7 bases between them. From germline, CDR1 is MDHEN and CDR2 SYDVKM. For the CDR3, the DNA is TGTGCCAGCAGTTTATCCGGGGGCTCCTACAATGAGCAGTTCTTC. Translating gives CASSLSGGSYNEQFF.